This T cell receptor beta chain emerged from a study of memory CD4+ T cells and cytomegalovirus serostatus. Study information: This sample comes from healthy Belgian adults, fewer than ten CMV seropositive, approximately 22 seronegative. Study-wide results and caveats: Of 164 reported CMV TCRbeta sequences, just over 65 were found in memory CD4+ repertoires.

The sort gate was single viable CD3+CD4+CD8-CD45RO+ cells for memory CD4+ T cells. The CDR3 has 13 amino acids. Germline V gene lookup returns CDR1 MNHNS and CDR2 SASEGT. The ends were cut back, 4 bases at V and 3 bases at J, with 6 bases in the middle. Measured with immunoSEQ multiplex PCR; TCRdb has only the in-frame clones, and not every one. The sample records about 57,000 clones, approximately 80% being singletons. In the case of this clone: Its antigen is not known.

This clonotype was sampled from an adult in good health and CMV-seronegative. The specimen sequenced was memory CD4+ T cells from blood. The J gene is TRBJ1-4, the V gene TRBV6-1; no definite D call. CDR3 loop: CASSAEANEKLFF. CDR3 sequence (DNA): TGTGCCAGCAGTGCAGAGGCTAATGAAAAACTGTTTTTT.